There are a few counts of the clone carrying this T cell receptor (beta chain). What it binds is not known. The data were obtained in a study of shared clonotypes between healthy human individuals. Across the whole study: The donors, two women and three men, were aged 18 to 49. Whole-study findings and limits: Exclusively blood specimens were collected; tissue repertoires likely differ.

Original processing methods: As immunoSEQ supplied junction-only sequences (without quality scores), filtering differed. The assay was immunoSEQ multiplex PCR, and TCRdb's table has in-frame clones only and misses some. The V and J calls and the clone size are those of that table, but D and trimming were determined from the DNA. Among roughly 510,000 clones listed, 60% to 80% were seen once. CDR3 length equals 13 residues. V lost 4 bases and J 0 bases, leaving 7 bases between the germline ends. CDR1 SQVTM and CDR2 ANQGSEA come from the germline V gene. Sequencing was performed on PBMCs. The rearrangement uses TRBV29-1 and TRBJ2-1; tentatively, D is TRBD2 (5 bases). The clonotype comes from a woman aged 35 to 49 in good health. Some clones in this sample may be carry-over from other donors' samples. The CDR3, as DNA: TGCAGCGTTGTTCGGGGCTCCTACAATGAGCAGTTCTTC. Translating gives CSVVRGSYNEQFF.